This TCR beta chain stems from a study of CD8+CD57+ T cells in acquired aplastic anemia. As for the study in general: Quantities of DNA derived from sorted CD4+ and CD8+ cells averaged approximately 3 ug.

Losses at the gene ends were 3 bases for V and 5 bases for J; bases not matched to a gene: 2. In germline, CDR1 is SGDLS, CDR2 YYNGEE. This CDR3 region has 13 residues. Whole-study findings and limits: Significance was not reached for CD8+ Simpson's diversity between patients and controls. Roughly 28 was the count of CD8+ CDR3 sequences that patients shared with controls.

The TCR beta profiling, which covered VDJ combination and CDR3 sequence, was carried out using genomic DNA as the template. TCRdb processed the reads anew with MiXCR; each CDR3 protein has one entry. Of some 210,000 distinct CDR3 sequences in the sample, around 63% are singletons; the top ten hold approximately 30%. This clonotype occurred a few times. The antigen is undetermined. This receptor was obtained from a human donor in good health. This sequence joins TRBV9 and TRBJ1-5, with 7 bases fitting TRBD1. Sequenced input: sorted CD4+, CD8+, or CD8+CD57+ T cells (not recorded which) from PBMCs. As DNA, the CDR3 is TGTGCCAGCAGCGGACAGGGAGATCAGCCCCAGCATTTT. Encoded protein: CASSGQGDQPQHF.